Below, 5 T cell receptor beta chains from the same sample are listed, as sequenced in a study of a mutant IDH1 vaccine in newly diagnosed glioma. The time point: week 47, end of study. Topical imiquimod was applied with each vaccine dose, which held 300 ug of mutant IDH1 20-mer peptide. Some clones are missing from TCRdb's copy, which holds only in-frame ones; the method was immunoSEQ multiplex PCR. The sample has about 34,000 clones; just under 90% are singletons. No antigens are known for them. The material sequenced was PBMCs, taken from a glioma patient whose treatment included an IDH1 peptide vaccine. Receptors were obtained from a woman aged 25 to 39 with glioma.

This chain links TRBV5-1 with TRBJ2-7, with 7 bases lining up with TRBD2. The CDR3 totals 15 residues. The V gene end was trimmed by 1 base and the J gene end by 3 bases; junction bases not matched to a gene: 7. CDR1 and CDR2 from the germline V gene are SGHRS and YFSETQ. The DNA of the CDR3 is TGCGCCAGCAGCTTGATAAGCGGGGCGGTCTACGAGCAGTACTTC. Translating it yields CASSLISGAVYEQYF.

J is TRBJ2-5 and V is TRBV2; the D is unclear. Trimming shortened V by 6 bases and J by 0 bases, and 5 bases separated the two germline ends. CDR1 and CDR2 (germline): SNHLY, FYNNEI. The CDR3 sequence is 12 residues long. CDR3 DNA: TGTGCCAGCAGGGCGGACCAAGAGACCCAGTACTTC. Protein sequence: CASRADQETQYF.

CDR3: CASSQGRDRGTGEAFF. DNA of the CDR3: TGCGCCAGCAGCCAAGGGCGGGACAGGGGAACTGGTGAAGCTTTCTTT. The rearrangement uses TRBV4-3 and TRBJ1-1; 10 nucleotides match TRBD1. Germline trimming cut 1 base from V and 7 bases from J; bases unmatched to any gene: 9. The CDR3 runs 16 residues. Germline values: CDR1 LGHNA, CDR2 YSLEER.

This chain links TRBV5-1 with TRBJ2-7; 11 bases are a match to TRBD2. There are 15 residues in the CDR3. With 3 bases clipped from V and 2 bases from J, the junction kept 4 bases outside the gene matches. The germline gives CDR1 SGHRS, CDR2 YFSETQ. The CDR3 DNA follows: TGCGCCAGCAGCTCACATAGCGGGGGGGCCTACGAGCAGTACTTC. As protein: CASSSHSGGAYEQYF.

V usage is TRBV19 and J usage is TRBJ2-4, with unresolved D. CDR1 and CDR2 (germline): LNHDA, SQIVND (reference sequence). The CDR3 is 12 residues long. V was cut by 5 bases and J by 0 bases, with 2 bases left in between. CDR3 loop: CASSEAKNIQYF. CDR3 bases: TGTGCCAGTAGTGAAGCCAAAAACATTCAGTACTTC.